Sequencing of this T cell receptor beta chain was carried out in a study of monozygotic twins with inflammatory bowel disease. Each donor had approximately 2.4 ml of blood drawn. Germline V gives CDR1 SSHAT, CDR2 FNYEAQ (reference sequence). The CDR3 loop spans 16 amino acids. One entry per CDR3 protein, without DNA, is what TCRdb gives after re-calling the 5' RACE reads. The clone table shows about 160,000 distinct CDR3 sequences, with the ten largest holding approximately 2.8%. The chain combines TRBV7-7 with TRBJ2-2; the D call from TCRdb, TRBD2, cannot be confirmed without DNA. The sequencing sample was made of blood. This receptor was identified in a human donor with ulcerative colitis or Crohn's disease, or a healthy co-twin of an affected twin (not recorded which). The CDR3 here is CASSQASGPNTGELFF.